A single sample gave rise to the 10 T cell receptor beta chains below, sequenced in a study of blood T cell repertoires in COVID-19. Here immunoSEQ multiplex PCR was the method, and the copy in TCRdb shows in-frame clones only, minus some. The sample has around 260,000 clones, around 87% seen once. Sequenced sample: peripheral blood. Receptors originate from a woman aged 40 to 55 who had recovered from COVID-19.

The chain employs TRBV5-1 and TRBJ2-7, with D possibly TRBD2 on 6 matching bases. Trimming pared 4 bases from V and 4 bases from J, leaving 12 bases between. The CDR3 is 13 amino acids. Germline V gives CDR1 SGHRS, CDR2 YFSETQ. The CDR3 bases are TGCGCCAGCAGCGGAGGGATCACTTACGAGCAGTACTTC. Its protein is CASSGGITYEQYF.

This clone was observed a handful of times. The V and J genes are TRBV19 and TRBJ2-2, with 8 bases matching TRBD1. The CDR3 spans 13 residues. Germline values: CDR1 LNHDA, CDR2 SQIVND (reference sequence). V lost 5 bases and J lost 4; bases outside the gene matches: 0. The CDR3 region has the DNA TGTGCCAGTAGTGACAGGGGCACCGGGGAGCTGTTTTTT. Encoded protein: CASSDRGTGELFF.

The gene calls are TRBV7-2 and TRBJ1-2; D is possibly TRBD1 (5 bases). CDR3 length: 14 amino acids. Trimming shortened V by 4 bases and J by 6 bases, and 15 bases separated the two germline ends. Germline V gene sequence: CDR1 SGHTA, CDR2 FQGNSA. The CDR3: CASSSREGYNGYTF. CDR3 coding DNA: TGTGCCAGCAGCTCGAGGGAGGGGTATAATGGCTACACCTTC.

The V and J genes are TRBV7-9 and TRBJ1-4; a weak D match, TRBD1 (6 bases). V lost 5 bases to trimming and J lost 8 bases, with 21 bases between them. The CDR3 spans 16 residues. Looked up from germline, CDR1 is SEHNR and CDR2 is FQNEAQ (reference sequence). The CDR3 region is CASSPQQGGQGEKLFF. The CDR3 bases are TGTGCCAGCAGCCCCCAACAGGGAGGGCAGGGGGAAAAACTGTTTTTT.

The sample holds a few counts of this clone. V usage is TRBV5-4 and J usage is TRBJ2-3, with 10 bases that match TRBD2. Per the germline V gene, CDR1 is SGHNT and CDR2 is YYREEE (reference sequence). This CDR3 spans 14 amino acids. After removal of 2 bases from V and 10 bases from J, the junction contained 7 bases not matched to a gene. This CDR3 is CASSFSGGTVAQYF. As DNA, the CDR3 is TGTGCCAGCAGCTTTAGCGGGGGGACTGTCGCGCAGTATTTT. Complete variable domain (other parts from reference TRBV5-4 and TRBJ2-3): ETGVTQSPTHLIKTRGQQVTLRCSSQSGHNTVSWYQQALGQGPQFIFQYYREEENGRGNFPPRFSGLQFPNYSSELNVNALELDDSALYLCASSFSGGTVAQYFGPGTRLTVL.

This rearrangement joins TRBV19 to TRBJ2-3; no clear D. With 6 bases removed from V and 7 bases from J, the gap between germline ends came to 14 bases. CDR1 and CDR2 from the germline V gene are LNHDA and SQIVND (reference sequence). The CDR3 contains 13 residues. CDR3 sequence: CASSPTEEHTQYF. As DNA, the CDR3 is TGTGCCAGTAGCCCCACCGAGGAACATACGCAGTATTTT.

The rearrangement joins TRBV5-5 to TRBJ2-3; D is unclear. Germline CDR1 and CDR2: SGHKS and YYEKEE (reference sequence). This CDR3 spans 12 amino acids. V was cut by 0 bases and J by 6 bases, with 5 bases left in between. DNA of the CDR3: TGTGCCAGCAGCTTGGCAATCGATACGCAGTATTTT. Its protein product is CASSLAIDTQYF.

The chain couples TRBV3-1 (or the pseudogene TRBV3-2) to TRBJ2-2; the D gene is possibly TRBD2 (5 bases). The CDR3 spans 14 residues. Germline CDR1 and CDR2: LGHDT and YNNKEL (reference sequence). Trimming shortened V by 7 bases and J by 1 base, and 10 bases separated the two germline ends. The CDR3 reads CASTGRMNTGELFF. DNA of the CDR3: TGTGCCAGCACGGGGAGAATGAACACCGGGGAGCTGTTTTTT.

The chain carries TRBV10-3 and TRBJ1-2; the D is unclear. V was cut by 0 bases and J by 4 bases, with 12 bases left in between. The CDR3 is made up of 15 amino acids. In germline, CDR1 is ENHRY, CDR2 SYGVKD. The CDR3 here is CAISESRAGPYGYTF. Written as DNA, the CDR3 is TGTGCCATCAGTGAGTCGAGGGCAGGCCCCTATGGCTACACCTTC.

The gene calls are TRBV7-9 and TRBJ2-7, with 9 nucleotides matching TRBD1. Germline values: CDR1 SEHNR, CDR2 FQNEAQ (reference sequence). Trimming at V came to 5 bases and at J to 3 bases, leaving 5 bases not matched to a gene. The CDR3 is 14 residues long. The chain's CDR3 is CASSPGDRDYEQYF. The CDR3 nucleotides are TGTGCCAGCAGCCCTGGGGACAGGGACTACGAGCAGTACTTC.